This T cell receptor beta chain was obtained from a study of OX40 agonist ivuxolimab in advanced cancers. CDR1 ENHRY and CDR2 SYGVKD come from the germline V gene. Deletions cut 0 bases from V and 8 bases from J, with 10 bases between. The CDR3 is made up of 13 amino acids. Sequencing was performed with immunoSEQ multiplex PCR; in TCRdb, only in-frame clones are kept and a portion is missing. The table records about 69,000 clones, roughly 90% of them present only once. The sequenced sample was CD4+ or CD8+ T cells sorted from blood, obtained in a trial of the OX40 agonist ivuxolimab. The origin of this receptor is an adult with an advanced solid tumor such as melanoma, head and neck, liver or kidney cancer. The chain is built from TRBV10-3 and TRBJ1-2, with D tentatively TRBD1 (6 bases). CDR3 region: CAISESAGEGYTF. The CDR3 coding sequence is TGTGCCATCAGTGAGTCGGCAGGGGAGGGCTACACCTTC.